The 2 T cell receptor beta chains below all came from one sample that was sequenced in a study of pediatric ulcerative colitis (dated by TCRdb to the late 2010s). Libraries were constructed by the immunoSEQ multiplex PCR assay. TCRdb took this table from immuneACCESS and kept in-frame rearrangements with V and J called. Such tables lack part of the clones; where checked against another copy, unresolved V genes explain under half of the gap, and the rest is unexplained. The sample contains 17,000 or so clones, about two thirds of them found a single time. The top ten constitute 3.4% of the sample. During colonoscopy, one to two pinch biopsies were obtained from the rectum for research. Sequenced: gut tissue. All receptors come from a girl aged 10 to 17 with moderate ulcerative colitis.

This clone was found once. The rearrangement uses TRBV10-3 and TRBJ2-1; D gene ambiguous. V was shortened by 2 bases and J by 6 bases, with 8 bases between the two germline ends. The CDR3 has 13 residues. Germline values: CDR1 ENHRY, CDR2 SYGVKD. As DNA, the CDR3 is TGTGCCATCAGTGAGGTTCCCCTCAATGAGCAGTTCTTC. Translated: CAISEVPLNEQFF.

This chain connects TRBV6-5 to TRBJ1-2; 11 bases agree with TRBD1. From germline, CDR1 is MNHEY and CDR2 SVGAGI. J was trimmed by 7 bases and V by 0 bases; bases with no gene match: 4. CDR3 size: 15 residues. The CDR3 DNA reads TGTGCCAGCAGTTACTCGGGACAGGGGGAGGGTGGCTACACCTTC. Amino acid sequence: CASSYSGQGEGGYTF.